These 16 T cell receptor beta chains came from one sample sequenced in a study of shared clonotypes between healthy human individuals. Here immunoSEQ multiplex PCR was the method, and the copy in TCRdb shows in-frame clones only, minus some. The repertoire consists of more than 500,000 clones, with roughly 95% occurring once and the leading ten covering about 0.06%. What was sequenced was naive CD4+ T cells sorted from blood. Noted subset: CD45RA+ positively selected. The receptor source for this set is a young woman in good health.

V gene TRBV19 combines with J gene TRBJ2-7; 10 nucleotides match TRBD2. The V gene's germline CDR1 is LNHDA and CDR2 SQIVND (reference sequence). With 9 bases clipped from V and 6 bases from J, the junction kept 11 bases outside the gene matches. The CDR3 is 14 amino acids. CDR3 sequence: CASRSSGSISEQYF. CDR3 nucleotides: TGTGCCAGCCGCTCTAGCGGGAGTATCTCCGAGCAGTACTTC.

This clone was counted a single time. V is TRBV15 and J is TRBJ2-1; D remains unclear. In germline, CDR1 is LNHNV, CDR2 YYDKDF (reference sequence). V lost 4 bases and J lost 0, with 10 bases in between. The CDR3 has 15 residues. The DNA of the CDR3 is TGTGCCACCAGCATTCGGGTTAGCTCCTACAATGAGCAGTTCTTC. It codes for CATSIRVSSYNEQFF.

The chain couples TRBV4-1 to TRBJ2-5, with TRBD1 matching 8 bases. The V and J ends lost 4 bases and 1 base, in that order; junction bases with no gene match: 8. The CDR3 loop spans 16 amino acids. CDR1 is MGHRA, CDR2 YSYEKL, per germline. CDR3 sequence: CASSRSPTGAQETQYF. In DNA form, the CDR3 reads TGCGCCAGCAGCCGCTCCCCGACAGGGGCCCAAGAGACCCAGTACTTC.

The CDR3 nucleotides are TGTGCCAGCAGCCGTTATGGTTTACAGGGGGCTGTGAACACCATATATTTT. Translating gives CASSRYGLQGAVNTIYF. The chain carries TRBV11-2 and TRBJ1-3; 9 nucleotides match TRBD1. J gave up 7 bases and V 5 bases, and 15 bases lay outside the gene matches. Germline CDR1 reads SGHAT; CDR2 reads FQNNGV. CDR3 size: 17 residues.

The genes are TRBV30 and TRBJ2-3; D gene unclear. Germline V lookup: CDR1 GTSNPN, CDR2 SVGIG (reference sequence). The V gene lost 2 bases and the J gene lost 0 bases, with 9 bases spanning the gap. The CDR3 loop spans 14 amino acids. The CDR3 coding sequence is TGTGCCTGGAGTATGGGCGGTAGCACAGATACGCAGTATTTT. This gives the protein CAWSMGGSTDTQYF.

This clone is a singleton in its sample. The rearrangement joins TRBV10-3 to TRBJ2-7; D perhaps matches TRBD1 (6 bases). Trimming cost V 6 bases and J 3 bases, with 12 bases left between them. CDR1 ENHRY and CDR2 SYGVKD come from the germline V gene. The CDR3 has 13 residues. The CDR3 loop reads CAISRDKDYEQYF. CDR3 nucleotides: TGTGCCATCAGCCGGGACAAAGACTACGAGCAGTACTTC.

This chain links TRBV5-6 with TRBJ1-4; D may be TRBD1 (6 bases). The CDR3 runs 14 residues. The V and J ends lost 4 bases and 10 bases respectively, with 17 bases between them. Per germline, CDR1 SGHDT and CDR2 YYEEEE. CDR3 sequence: CASSDAGGERKLFF. The CDR3 nucleotides are TGTGCCAGCAGCGACGCCGGGGGCGAACGAAAACTGTTTTTT.

J is TRBJ2-5 and V is TRBV27; the D is unclear. Germline V gene lookup returns CDR1 MNHEY and CDR2 SMNVEV (reference sequence). The CDR3 contains 13 residues. Between the trimmed V and J ends, which lost 6 bases and 4 bases, there was a span of 12 bases. DNA for the CDR3: TGTGCCAGCAGAGCGACCGGTGGAGAGACCCAGTACTTC. This encodes CASRATGGETQYF.

The chain links TRBV28 to TRBJ2-7; 11 bases align to TRBD1. V lost 6 bases to trimming and J lost 3 bases; unmatched junction nucleotides: 7. Germline loops: CDR1 MDHEN, CDR2 SYDVKM. The CDR3 loop spans 15 amino acids. This CDR3 is CASSPGTGGFYEQYF. For the CDR3, the DNA is TGTGCCAGCAGCCCTGGGACAGGGGGTTTCTACGAGCAGTACTTC.

The chain carries TRBV6-6 and TRBJ2-5, with TRBD1 as a possible D gene (6 bases). This CDR3 is 13 amino acids long. CDR1 and CDR2 from the germline V gene are MNHNY and SVGAGI (reference sequence). V lost 6 bases and J lost 5, with 13 bases in between. The CDR3, as DNA: TGTGCCAGCAGCGAACAGGGTAGCGAGACCCAGTACTTC. Translated: CASSEQGSETQYF.

The rearrangement links TRBV15 to TRBJ2-2; 9 positions agree with TRBD1. The CDR3 loop spans 16 amino acids. Unmatched junction bases numbered 2, after V lost 0 bases and J lost 3 bases. CDR1 and CDR2 from the germline V gene are LNHNV and YYDKDF (reference sequence). The CDR3 sequence is CATSRERTGDTGELFF. CDR3 DNA: TGTGCCACCAGCAGAGAACGGACAGGGGACACCGGGGAGCTGTTTTTT.

Concerning this clone itself: Other DNA sequences from this sample encode an identical CDR3 as well. The gene calls are TRBV5-4 and TRBJ1-1; no clear D gene. CDR1 and CDR2 from the germline V gene are SGHNT and YYREEE (reference sequence). Trimming shortened V by 0 bases and J by 1 base, and 4 bases separated the two germline ends. This CDR3 has 13 amino acids. CDR3 amino acids: CASSLGKNTEAFF. For the CDR3, the DNA is TGTGCCAGCAGCTTGGGTAAGAACACTGAAGCTTTCTTT.

CDR3 nucleotide sequence: TGTGCCAGCAGCTCCCATTTACAGGGTCGGGGTGAAGCTTTCTTT. Translation: CASSSHLQGRGEAFF. This chain connects TRBV5-4 to TRBJ1-1; the D gene is possibly TRBD1 (6 bases). The V end lost 3 bases, the J end lost 7 bases, and 19 bases lay between the germline ends. This CDR3 has 15 residues. CDR1 and CDR2 (germline): SGHNT, YYREEE (reference sequence).

This clone was seen just once. The chain is built from TRBV23-1 and TRBJ2-1; D gene unclear. TRBV23-1 is placed among ORFs of uncertain function. CDR3 length equals 12 residues. The ends were cut back, 3 bases at V and 1 base at J, with 1 base in the middle. The DNA for the CDR3 is TGCGCCAGCAGTCATTCCTACAATGAGCAGTTCTTC. Protein sequence: CASSHSYNEQFF.

The chain recombines TRBV2 with TRBJ2-3; no clear D. Germline CDR1 and CDR2: SNHLY and FYNNEI. V was trimmed by 0 bases and J by 2 bases, leaving 15 bases between them. The CDR3 spans 17 residues. In DNA, the CDR3 is TGTGCCAGCAGTGAAGCGCTATTACTCGTAAACACAGATACGCAGTATTTT. It yields the protein CASSEALLLVNTDTQYF.

Remarks on this clone: Different DNA sequences within this sample yield the same CDR3. The rearrangement uses TRBV5-1 and TRBJ2-3; TRBD2 might be the D (6 bases). From germline, CDR1 is SGHRS and CDR2 YFSETQ. V was cut by 2 bases and J by 0 bases, with 7 bases left in between. This CDR3 comprises 14 residues. CDR3 sequence: CASSFGGSTDTQYF. CDR3 nucleotide sequence: TGCGCCAGCAGCTTCGGAGGGAGCACAGATACGCAGTATTTT.